These T cell receptor beta chains were read from a single sample in a study of cytomegalovirus exposure and HLA in healthy donors. The data were produced by immunoSEQ multiplex PCR, yet TCRdb's version contains in-frame clones alone and is incomplete. This table has about 160,000 clones, around 86% appearing once. Material: PBMCs. The source is a man aged 45-60 years in good health and CMV-seropositive. CDR3s include the opening cysteine and the closing phenylalanine or tryptophan. D genes are given only for firm matches. Clone size is shown for a subset of rows, as once, few, many or a class of expanded clone.

v_call,clone_size,cdr3_length,d_call,j_call,cdr3_aa,cdr3_nt
TRBV6-6,-,14,-,TRBJ1-1,CASSDDNRITEAFF,TGTGCCAGCAGTGATGACAATCGGATCACTGAAGCTTTCTTT
TRBV13,few,15,TRBD2,TRBJ2-1,CASSLPIFGTSEQFF,TGTGCCAGCAGCTTACCCATCTTTGGGACTAGCGAGCAGTTCTTC
TRBV29-1,-,17,-,TRBJ1-4,CSVTTGPTGGYNEKLFF,TGCAGCGTCACAACCGGGCCTACGGGAGGTTACAATGAAAAACTGTTTTTT
TRBV9,-,18,TRBD1,TRBJ2-6,CASSVEGQGTLRANVLTF,TGTGCCAGCAGCGTAGAGGGACAGGGTACTCTAAGGGCCAACGTCCTGACTTTC
TRBV21-1,once,15,-,TRBJ2-7,CASSAGLALTYEQYF,TGTGCCAGCAGCGCCGGACTAGCGTTAACCTACGAGCAGTACTTC
TRBV9,-,17,TRBD2,TRBJ2-4,CASSVGSGGLAKNIQYF,TGTGCCAGCAGCGTAGGTAGCGGGGGATTAGCCAAAAACATTCAGTACTTC
TRBV5-4,-,16,TRBD2,TRBJ2-3,CASSSVAGGPEDTQYF,TGTGCCAGCAGCTCGGTAGCGGGAGGGCCGGAAGATACGCAGTATTTT
TRBV2,-,14,TRBD2,TRBJ2-1,CASLISGAGNEQFF,TGTGCCAGCCTCATTAGCGGGGCCGGGAATGAGCAGTTCTTC
TRBV29-1,-,14,-,TRBJ2-4,CSVGEGSGGNIQYF,TGCAGCGTGGGGGAAGGGTCAGGGGGGAACATTCAGTACTTC
TRBV28,-,14,-,TRBJ1-2,CASIPASRDYGYTF,TGTGCCAGCATACCAGCCTCGCGGGACTATGGCTACACCTTC
TRBV11-2,-,15,TRBD2,TRBJ2-7,CASSFWAGEGYEQYF,TGTGCCAGCAGCTTCTGGGCGGGGGAAGGCTACGAGCAGTACTTC
TRBV13,once,16,TRBD2,TRBJ2-3,CASSPTSGGAGDTQYF,TGTGCCAGCAGCCCGACTAGCGGGGGGGCCGGAGATACGCAGTATTTT
TRBV18,-,16,TRBD1,TRBJ2-7,CASSPRRTGGTYEQYF,TGTGCCAGCTCACCACGGCGGACAGGGGGGACCTACGAGCAGTACTTC
TRBV5-1,-,15,TRBD2,TRBJ2-1,CASSFRGGLGNEQFF,TGCGCCAGCAGCTTCCGGGGGGGCCTGGGCAATGAGCAGTTCTTC
TRBV4-1,-,15,-,TRBJ1-5,CASSQDRVSNQPQHF,TGCGCCAGCAGCCAAGATCGTGTCAGCAATCAGCCCCAGCATTTT
TRBV27,-,16,TRBD2,TRBJ2-7,CASSPGLAGEGYEQYF,TGTGCCAGCAGCCCGGGACTAGCGGGAGAAGGGTACGAGCAGTACTTC
TRBV19,-,14,TRBD1,TRBJ1-1,CASSEDRGHTEAFF,TGTGCCAGTAGTGAGGACAGGGGGCACACTGAAGCTTTCTTT
TRBV5-1,-,17,TRBD2,TRBJ2-1,CASSLISGSGVTSEQFF,TGCGCCAGCAGCTTGATTAGCGGGAGTGGGGTCACAAGTGAGCAGTTCTTC
TRBV28,-,15,-,TRBJ1-2,CASNTPRRADYGYTF,TGTGCCAGCAACACTCCTCGGCGGGCAGACTATGGCTACACCTTC
TRBV29-1,-,14,TRBD1,TRBJ1-2,CSVYEGATNYGYTF,TGCAGCGTTTATGAGGGGGCGACGAACTATGGCTACACCTTC
TRBV19,-,14,-,TRBJ1-1,CASRPPGGNTEAFF,TGTGCCAGTAGACCTCCCGGGGGAAACACTGAAGCTTTCTTT
TRBV5-1,-,15,-,TRBJ2-7,CASSLAQGPIAEQYF,TGCGCCAGCAGCTTGGCACAGGGCCCCATCGCCGAGCAGTACTTC
TRBV6-1,-,15,-,TRBJ1-1,CASSAPSTGNTEAFF,TGTGCCAGCAGTGCCCCGTCGACAGGGAACACTGAAGCTTTCTTT
TRBV5-1,-,13,-,TRBJ1-1,CASSLGDTLEAFF,TGCGCCAGCAGCTTAGGGGACACCCTTGAAGCTTTCTTT
TRBV5-4,-,15,TRBD2,TRBJ2-5,CASTQTGTTTETQYF,TGTGCCAGCACCCAAACCGGGACTACGACCGAGACCCAGTACTTC
TRBV28,-,16,-,TRBJ1-5,CASSPWGRDSNQPQHF,TGTGCCAGCAGTCCTTGGGGGAGGGATAGCAATCAGCCCCAGCATTTT
TRBV28,-,13,TRBD1,TRBJ1-5,CASSSGGRQPQHF,TGTGCCAGCAGTTCAGGGGGAAGGCAGCCCCAGCATTTT
TRBV5-1,-,15,TRBD1,TRBJ2-1,CASSPTGGSYNEQFF,TGCGCCAGCAGCCCTACAGGGGGCTCCTACAATGAGCAGTTCTTC
TRBV5-6,-,13,-,TRBJ2-2,CASSLRGPGELFF,TGTGCCAGCAGCTTGAGAGGGCCCGGGGAGCTGTTTTTT
TRBV7-8,-,19,TRBD1,TRBJ1-4,CASSVGQRQGATTNEKLFF,TGTGCCAGCAGCGTAGGTCAGAGACAGGGGGCTACAACTAATGAAAAACTGTTTTTT
TRBV6-5,few,15,TRBD1,TRBJ2-7,CASSYTPDRGYEQYF,TGTGCCAGCAGTTACACCCCGGACAGGGGCTACGAGCAGTACTTC
TRBV30,-,13,-,TRBJ1-2,CAWSPRGGYGYTF,TGTGCCTGGAGTCCGAGAGGGGGCTATGGCTACACCTTC
TRBV28,-,15,-,TRBJ2-1,CASSSLGLSVHEQFF,TGTGCCAGCAGTTCCCTCGGACTGTCAGTTCATGAGCAGTTCTTC
TRBV9,-,13,-,TRBJ2-3,CASAAGTTDTQYF,TGTGCCAGCGCGGCGGGGACCACAGATACGCAGTATTTT
TRBV10-1,-,15,TRBD2,TRBJ2-1,CASSDTGRGGNEQFF,TGCGCCAGCAGTGACACCGGGAGGGGGGGGAATGAGCAGTTCTTC
TRBV5-4,-,14,-,TRBJ2-1,CASSPGVGTREQFF,TGTGCCAGCAGTCCAGGGGTCGGGACAAGGGAGCAGTTCTTC
TRBV6-1,few,15,TRBD1,TRBJ1-1,CATRLQGEMNTEAFF,TGTGCCACCCGACTACAGGGGGAGATGAACACTGAAGCTTTCTTT
TRBV9,-,14,TRBD1,TRBJ2-2,CASSPGGTTGELFF,TGTGCCAGCAGCCCAGGGGGCACCACCGGGGAGCTGTTTTTT
TRBV30,-,12,TRBD1,TRBJ1-1,CAWTGQDTEAFF,TGTGCCTGGACTGGACAGGACACTGAAGCTTTCTTT
TRBV5-6,-,17,-,TRBJ2-7,CASSLSSVNGISYEQYF,TGTGCCAGCAGCTTGAGTTCGGTGAACGGGATCTCCTACGAGCAGTACTTC
TRBV4-1,-,16,TRBD2,TRBJ2-1,CASSQVELAGIYEQFF,TGCGCCAGCAGCCAAGTCGAACTAGCGGGGATCTATGAGCAGTTCTTC
TRBV9,-,14,TRBD2,TRBJ2-1,CASSFGGSYNEQFF,TGTGCCAGCAGCTTCGGGGGGAGCTACAATGAGCAGTTCTTC
TRBV28,-,15,TRBD1,TRBJ2-1,CASRTDRVFDNEQFF,TGTGCCAGCAGGACGGACAGGGTTTTTGACAATGAGCAGTTCTTC
TRBV2,once,16,TRBD2,TRBJ2-7,CASRPPLAGGAYEQYF,TGTGCCAGCAGACCACCTTTAGCGGGAGGGGCCTACGAGCAGTACTTC
TRBV11-2,few,14,TRBD1,TRBJ1-1,CASSLARQGTGAFF,TGTGCCAGCAGCTTAGCTAGACAGGGGACCGGGGCTTTCTTT
TRBV9,-,14,-,TRBJ2-6,CASSEHSGANVLTF,TGTGCCAGCAGCGAACACTCTGGGGCCAACGTCCTGACTTTC
TRBV28,once,13,-,TRBJ1-2,CASSPTGPYGYTF,TGTGCCAGCAGCCCGACAGGACCCTATGGCTACACCTTC
TRBV28,-,18,TRBD2,TRBJ2-3,CASSFPWTSGGPTDTQYF,TGTGCCAGCAGTTTCCCCTGGACTAGCGGGGGACCTACAGATACGCAGTATTTT
TRBV18,-,12,TRBD2,TRBJ2-7,CASSPTSWEQYF,TGTGCCAGCTCACCGACTAGCTGGGAGCAGTACTTC
TRBV9,once,17,-,TRBJ1-5,CASSVGTGREYNQPQHF,TGTGCCAGCAGCGTCGGAACAGGGAGGGAATACAATCAGCCCCAGCATTTT
TRBV28,-,16,TRBD2,TRBJ2-5,CASRPGGSGSGETQYF,TGTGCCAGCAGACCAGGAGGTAGCGGGAGCGGCGAGACCCAGTACTTC
TRBV7-9,-,15,-,TRBJ1-5,CASSFLGKGNQPQHF,TGTGCCAGCAGCTTCCTAGGAAAAGGCAATCAGCCCCAGCATTTT
TRBV29-1,-,14,TRBD2,TRBJ2-7,CSVVAPGGPYEQYF,TGCAGCGTTGTAGCACCGGGGGGACCCTACGAGCAGTACTTC
TRBV5-1,-,13,-,TRBJ2-7,CASSLEGAYEQYF,TGCGCCAGCAGCTTGGAGGGGGCCTACGAGCAGTACTTC
TRBV4-1,-,15,-,TRBJ2-1,CASSQGGNLYNEQFF,TGCGCCAGCAGCCAAGGCGGAAACCTATACAATGAGCAGTTCTTC
TRBV4-1,-,15,-,TRBJ2-5,CASSQEGGVQETQYF,TGCGCCAGCAGCCAAGAGGGCGGGGTTCAGGAGACCCAGTACTTC
TRBV7-3,-,13,TRBD2,TRBJ2-1,CASSLGSGVEQFF,TGTGCCAGCAGCTTAGGTAGCGGGGTTGAGCAGTTCTTC
TRBV5-4,-,15,-,TRBJ2-3,CASSLRPGGQNTQYF,TGTGCCAGCAGCTTGCGTCCGGGGGGACAAAATACGCAGTATTTT
TRBV15,-,13,TRBD2,TRBJ2-7,CATSRTGTNEQYF,TGTGCCACCAGCAGAACTGGGACTAACGAGCAGTACTTC
TRBV10-2,few,13,TRBD2,TRBJ2-1,CASTGGGENEQFF,TGCGCCAGCACCGGTGGGGGGGAGAATGAGCAGTTCTTC